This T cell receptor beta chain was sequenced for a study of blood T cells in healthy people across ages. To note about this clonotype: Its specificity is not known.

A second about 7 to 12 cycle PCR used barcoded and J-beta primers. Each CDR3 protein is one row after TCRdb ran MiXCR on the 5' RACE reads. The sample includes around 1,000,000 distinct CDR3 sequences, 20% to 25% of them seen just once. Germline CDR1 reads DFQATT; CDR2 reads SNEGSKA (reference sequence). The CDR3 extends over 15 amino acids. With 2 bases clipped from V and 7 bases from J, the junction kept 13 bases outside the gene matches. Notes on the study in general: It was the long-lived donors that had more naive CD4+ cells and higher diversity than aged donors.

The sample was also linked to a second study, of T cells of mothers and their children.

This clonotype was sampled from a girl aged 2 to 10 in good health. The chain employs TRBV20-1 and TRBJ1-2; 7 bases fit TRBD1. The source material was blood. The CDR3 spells CSARKSKQGWAGYTF. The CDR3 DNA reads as TGCAGTGCTAGAAAGTCAAAACAGGGGTGGGCTGGCTACACCTTC.